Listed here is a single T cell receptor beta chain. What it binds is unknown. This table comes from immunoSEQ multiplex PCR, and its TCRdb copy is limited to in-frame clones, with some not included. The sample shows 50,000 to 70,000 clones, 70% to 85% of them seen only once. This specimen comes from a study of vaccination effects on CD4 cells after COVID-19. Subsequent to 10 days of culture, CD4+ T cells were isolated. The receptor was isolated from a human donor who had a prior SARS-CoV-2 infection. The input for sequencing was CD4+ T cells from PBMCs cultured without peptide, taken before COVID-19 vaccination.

CDR3 coding DNA: TGCAGTGCTAGTCCCTTGGCAGCCACCCTTAAAACCTCTGGAAACACCATATATTTT. This encodes CSASPLAATLKTSGNTIYF. The rearrangement uses TRBV20-1 and TRBJ1-3; no clear D gene. Germline assignment: CDR1 DFQATT and CDR2 SNEGSKA (reference sequence). The V gene lost 3 bases and the J gene lost 0 bases, with 24 bases spanning the gap. This CDR3 has 19 amino acids.